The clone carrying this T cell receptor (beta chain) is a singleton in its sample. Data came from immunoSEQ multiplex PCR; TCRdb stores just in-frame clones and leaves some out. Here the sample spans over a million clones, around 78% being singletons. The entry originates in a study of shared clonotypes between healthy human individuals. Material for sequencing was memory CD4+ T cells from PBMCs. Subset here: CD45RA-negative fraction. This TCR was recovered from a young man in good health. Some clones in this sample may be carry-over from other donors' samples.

CDR3 loop: CASSESANEKLFF. The DNA for the CDR3 is TGCGCCAGCAGTGAATCGGCTAATGAAAAACTGTTTTTT. This chain connects TRBV5-1 to TRBJ1-4, with no clear D. The CDR3 is made up of 13 amino acids. Germline-derived CDR1 and CDR2 are SGHRS and YFSETQ. With 5 bases removed from V and 3 bases from J, the gap between germline ends came to 8 bases.